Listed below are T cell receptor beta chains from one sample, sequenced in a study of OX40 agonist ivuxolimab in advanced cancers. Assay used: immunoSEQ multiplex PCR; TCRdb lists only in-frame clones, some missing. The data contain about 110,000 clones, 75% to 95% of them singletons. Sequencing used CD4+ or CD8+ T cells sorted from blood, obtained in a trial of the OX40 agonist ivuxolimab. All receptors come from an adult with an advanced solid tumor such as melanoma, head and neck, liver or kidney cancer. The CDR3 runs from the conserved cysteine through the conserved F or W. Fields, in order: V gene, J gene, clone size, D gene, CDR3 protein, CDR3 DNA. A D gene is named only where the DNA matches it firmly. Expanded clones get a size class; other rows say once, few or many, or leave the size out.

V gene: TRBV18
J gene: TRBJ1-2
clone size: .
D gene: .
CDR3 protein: CASSQQSSYGYTF
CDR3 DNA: TGTGCCAGCTCACAACAGAGTTCCTATGGCTACACCTTC

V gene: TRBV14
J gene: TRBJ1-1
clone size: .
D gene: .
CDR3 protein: CASSPQVNTEAFF
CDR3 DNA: TGTGCCAGCAGCCCACAAGTGAACACTGAAGCTTTCTTT

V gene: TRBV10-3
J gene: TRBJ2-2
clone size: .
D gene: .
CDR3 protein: CAIRDEALVTGELFF
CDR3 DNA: TGTGCCATCAGGGACGAAGCCTTAGTGACCGGGGAGCTGTTTTTT

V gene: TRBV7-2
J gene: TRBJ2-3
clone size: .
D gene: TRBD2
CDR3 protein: CASSNSAGGPKDTQYF
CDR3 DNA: TGTGCCAGCAGCAACTCAGCGGGGGGGCCAAAAGATACGCAGTATTTT

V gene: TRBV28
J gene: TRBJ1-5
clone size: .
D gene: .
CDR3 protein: CASSDPGWGNQPQHF
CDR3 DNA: TGTGCCAGCAGTGACCCTGGTTGGGGCAATCAGCCCCAGCATTTT

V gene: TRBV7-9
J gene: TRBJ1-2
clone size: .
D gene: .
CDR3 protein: CASSFSDYGYTF
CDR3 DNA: TGTGCCAGCAGCTTTTCTGACTATGGCTACACCTTC

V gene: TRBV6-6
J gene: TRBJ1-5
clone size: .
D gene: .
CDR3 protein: CATEREGQPQHF
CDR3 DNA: TGTGCCACCGAGAGGGAGGGGCAGCCCCAGCATTTT

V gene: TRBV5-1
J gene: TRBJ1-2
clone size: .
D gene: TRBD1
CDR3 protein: CASSLGAGGKFDYGYTF
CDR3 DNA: TGCGCCAGCAGCTTGGGTGCAGGGGGCAAATTTGACTATGGCTACACCTTC

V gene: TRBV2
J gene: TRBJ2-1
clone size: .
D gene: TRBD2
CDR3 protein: CASKRSRLAGVNFSYNEQFF
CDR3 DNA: TGTGCCAGCAAACGGTCTCGGCTAGCGGGTGTCAATTTCTCCTACAATGAGCAGTTCTTC

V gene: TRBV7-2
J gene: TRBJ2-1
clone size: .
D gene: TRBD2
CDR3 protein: CASSYAVAGGLENEQFF
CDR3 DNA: TGTGCCAGCAGCTACGCGGTAGCGGGGGGGCTGGAAAATGAGCAGTTCTTC

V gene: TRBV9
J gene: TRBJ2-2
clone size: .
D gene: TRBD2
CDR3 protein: CASSVSAGGTGELFF
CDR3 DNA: TGTGCCAGCAGCGTTTCAGCGGGAGGCACCGGGGAGCTGTTTTTT

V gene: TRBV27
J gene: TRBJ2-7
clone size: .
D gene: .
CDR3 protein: CASSSQGGVYEQYF
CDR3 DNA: TGTGCCAGCAGTTCCCAGGGGGGGGTCTACGAGCAGTACTTC

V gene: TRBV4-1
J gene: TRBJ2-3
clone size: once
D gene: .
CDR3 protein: CASSQEGGASTDTQYF
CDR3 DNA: TGCGCCAGCAGCCAAGAAGGGGGGGCGAGCACAGATACGCAGTATTTT

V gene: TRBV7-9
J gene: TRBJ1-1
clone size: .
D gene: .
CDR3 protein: CASSPDPEAFF
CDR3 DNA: TGTGCCAGCAGCCCTGACCCTGAAGCTTTCTTT

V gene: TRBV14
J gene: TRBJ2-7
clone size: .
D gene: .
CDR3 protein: CASSLDTTYEQYF
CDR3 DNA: TGTGCCAGCAGCCTAGACACAACCTACGAGCAGTACTTC

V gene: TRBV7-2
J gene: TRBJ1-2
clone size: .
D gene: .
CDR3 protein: CASSKSAFRDGYTF
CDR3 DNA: TGTGCCAGCAGCAAATCGGCCTTCAGGGATGGCTACACCTTC

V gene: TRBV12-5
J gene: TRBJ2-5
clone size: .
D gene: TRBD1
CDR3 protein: CASGTTGAGQTQYF
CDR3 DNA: TGTGCTAGTGGTACGACAGGGGCCGGTCAGACCCAGTACTTC

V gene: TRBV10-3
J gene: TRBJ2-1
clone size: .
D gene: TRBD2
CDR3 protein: CAISGTSGVYNEQFF
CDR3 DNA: TGTGCCATCAGCGGGACTAGCGGGGTTTACAATGAGCAGTTCTTC

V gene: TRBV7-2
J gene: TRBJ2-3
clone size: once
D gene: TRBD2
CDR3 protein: CASSAILAGGLDTQYF
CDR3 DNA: TGTGCCAGCAGCGCAATCTTAGCGGGGGGGCTTGATACGCAGTATTTT

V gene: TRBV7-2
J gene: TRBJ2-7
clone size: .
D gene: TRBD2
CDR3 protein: CASRRLAGGEQYF
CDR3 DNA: TGTGCCAGCAGGAGGCTAGCGGGGGGAGAGCAGTACTTC

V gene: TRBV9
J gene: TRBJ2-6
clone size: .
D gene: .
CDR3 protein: CASSVEFWGYSGANVLTF
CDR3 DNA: TGTGCCAGCAGCGTAGAATTCTGGGGCTACTCTGGGGCCAACGTCCTGACTTTC

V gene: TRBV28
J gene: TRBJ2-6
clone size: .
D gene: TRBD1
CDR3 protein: CASSVVTGAGANVLTF
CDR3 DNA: TGTGCCAGCAGTGTAGTGACAGGGGCGGGGGCCAACGTCCTGACTTTC

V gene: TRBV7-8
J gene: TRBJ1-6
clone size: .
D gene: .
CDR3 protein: CASSSGRVNSPLHF
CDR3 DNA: TGTGCCAGCAGCTCGGGCAGGGTGAATTCACCCCTCCACTTT

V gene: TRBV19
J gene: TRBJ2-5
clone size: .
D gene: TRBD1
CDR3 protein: CASRRTGLETQYF
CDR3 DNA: TGTGCCAGTAGGAGGACAGGGTTAGAGACCCAGTACTTC

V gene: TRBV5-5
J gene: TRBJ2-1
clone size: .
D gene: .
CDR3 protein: CASTTDLRAFEQFF
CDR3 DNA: TGTGCCAGCACCACCGACCTGCGAGCTTTCGAGCAGTTCTTC

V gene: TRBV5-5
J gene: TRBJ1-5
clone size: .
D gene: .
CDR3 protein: CASSLDGNQPQHF
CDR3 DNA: TGTGCCAGCAGCTTGGACGGGAATCAGCCCCAGCATTTT

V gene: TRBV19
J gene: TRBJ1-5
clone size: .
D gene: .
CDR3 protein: CASTGLRDSNQPQHF
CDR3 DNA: TGTGCCAGTACAGGGCTAAGGGATAGCAATCAGCCCCAGCATTTT

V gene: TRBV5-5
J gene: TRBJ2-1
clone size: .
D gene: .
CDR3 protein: CASSPLPYSYNEQFF
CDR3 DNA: TGTGCCAGCAGCCCGCTACCTTACTCCTACAATGAGCAGTTCTTC

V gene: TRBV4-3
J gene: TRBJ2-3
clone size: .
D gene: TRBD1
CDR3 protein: CASSAGTGWDTQYF
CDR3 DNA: TGCGCCAGCAGCGCGGGGACAGGGTGGGATACGCAGTATTTT

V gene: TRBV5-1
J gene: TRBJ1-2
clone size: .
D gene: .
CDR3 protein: CASSLGNRYGYTF
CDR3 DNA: TGCGCCAGCAGCCTCGGGAACCGGTATGGCTACACCTTC

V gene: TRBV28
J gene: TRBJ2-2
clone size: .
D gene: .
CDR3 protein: CASSLGVPGELFF
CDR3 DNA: TGTGCCAGCAGTTTAGGAGTCCCCGGGGAGCTGTTTTTT

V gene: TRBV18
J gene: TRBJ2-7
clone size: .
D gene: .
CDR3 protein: CASSPVYQGSYEQYF
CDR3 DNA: TGTGCCAGCTCACCCGTGTATCAGGGCTCCTACGAGCAGTACTTC

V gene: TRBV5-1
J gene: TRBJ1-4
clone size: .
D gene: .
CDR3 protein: CASSLVGTKNEKLFF
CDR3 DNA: TGCGCCAGCAGCTTAGTCGGGACGAAAAATGAAAAACTGTTTTTT

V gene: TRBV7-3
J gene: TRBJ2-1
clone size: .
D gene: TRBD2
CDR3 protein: CASSTPSGGSREQFF
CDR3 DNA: TGTGCCAGCAGCACTCCTAGCGGGGGGAGTCGGGAGCAGTTCTTC

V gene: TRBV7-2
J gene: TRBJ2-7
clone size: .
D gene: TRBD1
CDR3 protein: CASSLDSGQREQYF
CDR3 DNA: TGTGCCAGCAGCTTAGACTCGGGACAGCGCGAGCAGTACTTC

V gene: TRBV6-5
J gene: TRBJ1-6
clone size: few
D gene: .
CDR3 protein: CASSPRDGRSPLHF
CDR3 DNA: TGTGCCAGCAGTCCACGAGATGGCCGTTCACCCCTCCACTTT

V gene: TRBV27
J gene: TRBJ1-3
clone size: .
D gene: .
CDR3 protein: CASSSMSSGNTIYF
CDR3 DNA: TGTGCCAGCAGTTCGATGAGCTCTGGAAACACCATATATTTT

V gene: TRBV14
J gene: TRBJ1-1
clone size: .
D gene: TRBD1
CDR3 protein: CASSHYRGLFPNTEAFF
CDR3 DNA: TGTGCCAGCAGCCACTACAGGGGGCTATTCCCGAACACTGAAGCTTTCTTT

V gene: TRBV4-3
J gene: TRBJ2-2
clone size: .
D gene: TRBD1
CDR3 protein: CASSQGGTATGELFF
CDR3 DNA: TGCGCCAGCAGCCAAGGGGGGACAGCAACCGGGGAGCTGTTTTTT

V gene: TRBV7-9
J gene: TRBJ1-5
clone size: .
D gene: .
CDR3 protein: CASSRTDQPQHF
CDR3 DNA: TGTGCCAGCAGCCGGACAGATCAGCCCCAGCATTTT

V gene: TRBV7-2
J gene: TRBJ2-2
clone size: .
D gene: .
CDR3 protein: CASSLARAGELFF
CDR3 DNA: TGTGCCAGCAGCTTAGCTAGGGCCGGGGAGCTGTTTTTT

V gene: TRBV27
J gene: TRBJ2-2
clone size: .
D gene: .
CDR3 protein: CASSLVGNTGELFF
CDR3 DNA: TGTGCCAGCAGTTTAGTGGGGAACACCGGGGAGCTGTTTTTT

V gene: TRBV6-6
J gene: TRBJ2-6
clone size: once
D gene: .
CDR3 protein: CASIDSSGANVLTF
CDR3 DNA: TGTGCCAGCATTGACAGTTCTGGGGCCAACGTCCTGACTTTC

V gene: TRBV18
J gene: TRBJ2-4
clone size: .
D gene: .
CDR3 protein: CASSPDKAKNIQYF
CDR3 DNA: TGTGCCAGCTCACCGGACAAGGCCAAAAACATTCAGTACTTC

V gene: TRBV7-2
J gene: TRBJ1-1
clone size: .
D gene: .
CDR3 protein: CASSSQVQNTEAFF
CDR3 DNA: TGTGCCAGCAGCTCCCAAGTTCAGAACACTGAAGCTTTCTTT

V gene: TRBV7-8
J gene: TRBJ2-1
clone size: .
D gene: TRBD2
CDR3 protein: CASSSGGPEQFF
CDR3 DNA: TGTGCCAGCTCTAGCGGGGGGCCGGAGCAGTTCTTC

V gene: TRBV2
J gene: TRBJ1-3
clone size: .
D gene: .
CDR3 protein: CASSEVGGGNTIYF
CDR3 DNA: TGTGCCAGCAGTGAAGTGGGAGGGGGAAACACCATATATTTT

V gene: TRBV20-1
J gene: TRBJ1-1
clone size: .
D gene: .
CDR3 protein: CSAPENTEAFF
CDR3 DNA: TGCAGTGCCCCTGAGAACACTGAAGCTTTCTTT

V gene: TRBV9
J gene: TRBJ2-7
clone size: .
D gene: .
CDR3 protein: CASTKGSVAYEQYF
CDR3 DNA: TGTGCCAGCACCAAGGGTTCGGTGGCCTACGAGCAGTACTTC

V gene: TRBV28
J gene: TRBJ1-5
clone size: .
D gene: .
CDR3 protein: CASGRVGNQPQHF
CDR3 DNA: TGTGCCAGCGGTAGGGTGGGGAATCAGCCCCAGCATTTT

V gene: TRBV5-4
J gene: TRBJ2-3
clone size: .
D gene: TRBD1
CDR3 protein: CASSPRDRPTDTQYF
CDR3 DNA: TGTGCCAGCAGCCCCCGGGACAGGCCTACAGATACGCAGTATTTT

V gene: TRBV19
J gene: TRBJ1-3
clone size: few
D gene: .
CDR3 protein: CASSLGPGNTIYF
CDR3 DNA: TGTGCCAGTAGTTTGGGCCCCGGAAACACCATATATTTT

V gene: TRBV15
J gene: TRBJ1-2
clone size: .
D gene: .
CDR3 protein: CATSRDSYGYTF
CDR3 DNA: TGTGCCACCAGCAGAGATAGCTATGGCTACACCTTC

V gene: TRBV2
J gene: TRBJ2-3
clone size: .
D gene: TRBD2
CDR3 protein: CASSESSGVTDTQYF
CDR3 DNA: TGTGCCAGCAGTGAATCCAGCGGGGTCACAGATACGCAGTATTTT

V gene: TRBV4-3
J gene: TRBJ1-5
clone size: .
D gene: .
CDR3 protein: CASSQDLTNSNQPQHF
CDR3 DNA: TGCGCCAGCAGCCAAGATCTCACAAATAGCAATCAGCCCCAGCATTTT

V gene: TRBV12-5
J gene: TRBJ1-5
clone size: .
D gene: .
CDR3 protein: CASDTLRGGSHQPQHF
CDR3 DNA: TGTGCTAGTGACACCCTTAGGGGAGGTAGCCATCAGCCCCAGCATTTT